The next 16 T cell receptor beta chains were all read from a single sample in a study of blood T cell repertoires in COVID-19 (dated by TCRdb to 2019 to 2021). The library came from the immunoSEQ multiplex PCR assay. Sourced from immuneACCESS, this table was stored by TCRdb with only in-frame sequences that have V and J called. A share of the clones is absent; for the studies checked, an unresolved V gene accounts for under half, and the remainder has no known explanation. The sample data list 26,000 or so clones, and roughly 90% of these were observed just once. The top ten constitute around 5% of the sample. Specimen: peripheral blood. The source is a man aged 55 to 70 with active COVID-19.

This chain uses TRBV25-1 with TRBJ2-5, with 8 bases aligning to TRBD1. The CDR3 loop spans 16 amino acids. Unmatched junction bases numbered 12, after V lost 4 bases and J lost 5 bases. Germline V gives CDR1 MGHDK, CDR2 SYGVNS. The CDR3 DNA follows: TGTGCCAGCAGTGTAGGACAGGGCCATAGGGGGGAGACCCAGTACTTC. It codes for CASSVGQGHRGETQYF.

The chain carries TRBV7-9 and TRBJ2-1; TRBD2 is a possible D gene (6 bases). The length of the CDR3 is 15 residues. The germline V gene encodes CDR1 SEHNR and CDR2 FQNEAQ (reference sequence). Trimming took 3 bases from V and 0 from J, leaving 9 bases between them. The CDR3 sequence is CASSFVGSSYNEQFF. CDR3 in DNA: TGTGCCAGCAGCTTCGTCGGGAGCTCCTACAATGAGCAGTTCTTC.

The table lists this clone with a count of one. The chain couples TRBV4-1 to TRBJ1-1; 10 bases map to TRBD1. Unmatched junction bases numbered 17, after V lost 1 base and J lost 3 bases. The CDR3 runs to 20 residues. Per the germline V gene, CDR1 is MGHRA and CDR2 is YSYEKL. CDR3 region: CASSQAPGGQGFFGDTEAFF. Written as DNA, the CDR3 is TGCGCCAGCAGCCAAGCTCCCGGGGGACAGGGGTTTTTTGGCGACACTGAAGCTTTCTTT.

The V and J genes are TRBV18 and TRBJ1-3, with 10 bases lining up with TRBD1. The CDR3 covers 15 residues. Germline loops: CDR1 KGHSH, CDR2 LQKENI. Trimming cost V 4 bases and J 1 base; bases outside gene matches: 1. CDR3 residues: CASSRQGASGNTIYF. CDR3 nucleotide sequence: TGTGCCAGCTCACGACAGGGGGCATCTGGAAACACCATATATTTT.

The chain joins TRBV5-1 to TRBJ2-5; D is undetermined. V was shortened by 0 bases and J by 3 bases, with 12 bases between the two germline ends. Germline V gene lookup returns CDR1 SGHRS and CDR2 YFSETQ. The CDR3 runs to 15 residues. CDR3 DNA: TGCGCCAGCAGCTTGGTGCCTCACACCGAAGAGACCCAGTACTTC. As protein: CASSLVPHTEETQYF.

The chain recombines TRBV5-1 with TRBJ1-5; 7 bases align to TRBD1. J gave up 3 bases and V 4 bases, and 4 bases lay outside the gene matches. This CDR3 comprises 14 residues. Germline CDR1 SGHRS, CDR2 YFSETQ. This CDR3 reads CASSPTGDNQPQHF. The CDR3 DNA sequence: TGCGCCAGCAGCCCCACAGGGGACAATCAGCCCCAGCATTTT.

The chain recombines TRBV5-4 with TRBJ2-1, with a tentative D call TRBD2 (7 bases). This CDR3 has 15 residues. V lost 4 bases and J 2 bases, leaving 13 bases between the germline ends. The V gene's germline CDR1 is SGHNT and CDR2 YYREEE (reference sequence). CDR3 nucleotide sequence: TGTGCCAGCAGCCAGGAGGGGGGGGCCTACAATGAGCAGTTCTTC. It encodes CASSQEGGAYNEQFF. The full variable domain, its missing parts supplied by reference TRBV5-4 and TRBJ2-1, is ETGVTQSPTHLIKTRGQQVTLRCSSQSGHNTVSWYQQALGQGPQFIFQYYREEENGRGNFPPRFSGLQFPNYSSELNVNALELDDSALYLCASSQEGGAYNEQFFGPGTRLTVL.

V usage is TRBV10-1 and J usage is TRBJ2-1, with D possibly being TRBD1 (6 bases). Germline V lookup: CDR1 WNHNN, CDR2 SYGVQD (reference sequence). Trimming took off 3 bases at V and 2 bases at J, with 8 bases between the two ends. This CDR3 contains 14 residues. The CDR3 region has the DNA TGCGCCAGCAGTGATGGGGGCACCTACAATGAGCAGTTCTTC. Protein sequence: CASSDGGTYNEQFF.

This clone appeared a single time. This chain joins TRBV7-3 and TRBJ2-1; 11 bases align to TRBD2. CDR1 and CDR2 (germline): SGHTA, FQGTGA. This CDR3 comprises 16 residues. J was trimmed by 0 bases and V by 5 bases; bases with no gene match: 3. The CDR3 region has the DNA TGTGCCAGCAGCGCTAGCGGGGGGTCCTCCTACAATGAGCAGTTCTTC. It encodes CASSASGGSSYNEQFF. The full variable domain, its missing parts supplied by reference TRBV7-3 and TRBJ2-1, is GAGVSQTPSNKVTEKGKYVELRCDPISGHTALYWYRQSLGQGPEFLIYFQGTGAADDSGLPNDRFFAVRPEGSVSTLKIQRTERGDSAVYLCASSASGGSSYNEQFFGPGTRLTVL.

This chain connects TRBV2 to TRBJ1-1; a weak D match, TRBD1 (5 bases). V was clipped by 4 bases and J by 4 bases, with 16 bases between them. The CDR3 loop spans 15 amino acids. CDR1 SNHLY and CDR2 FYNNEI come from the germline V gene. As DNA, the CDR3 is TGTGCCAGCAGTGCCCCACAGGAAGCGGGCACTGAAGCTTTCTTT. This gives the protein CASSAPQEAGTEAFF.

The chain has TRBV6-5 and TRBJ2-3, with D possibly being TRBD2 (6 bases). Germline V gives CDR1 MNHEY, CDR2 SVGAGI. The CDR3 totals 15 residues. Between the trimmed V and J ends, which lost 2 bases and 6 bases, there was a span of 15 bases. The CDR3 is CASSYRRGGWDTQYF. For the CDR3, the DNA is TGTGCCAGCAGTTACCGGCGGGGTGGATGGGATACGCAGTATTTT.

This rearrangement joins TRBV18 to TRBJ1-2; D possibly corresponds to TRBD1 (5 bases). CDR3 size: 12 residues. The germline V gene has CDR1 KGHSH and CDR2 LQKENI. V was cut by 8 bases and J by 1 base, with 8 bases left in between. CDR3 in amino acids: CASGQGNYGYTF. In DNA, the CDR3 is TGTGCCAGCGGCCAGGGTAACTATGGCTACACCTTC. Drawing the rest from reference TRBV18 and TRBJ1-2, the complete variable domain is NAGVMQNPRHLVRRRGQEARLRCSPMKGHSHVYWYRQLPEEGLKFMVYLQKENIIDESGMPKERFSAEFPKEGPSILRIQQVVRGDSAAYFCASGQGNYGYTFGSGTRLTVV.

The CDR3 DNA reads as TGCGCCAGCAGCCAAGATCGGGGGATCATCTATAATTCACCCCTCCACTTT. Amino acid sequence: CASSQDRGIIYNSPLHF. The chain carries TRBV4-1 and TRBJ1-6, with a weak D call TRBD1 (5 bases). Germline loops: CDR1 MGHRA, CDR2 YSYEKL. Deletions cut 0 bases from V and 3 bases from J, with 12 bases between. The CDR3 has 17 residues.

This clone appeared once. This rearrangement joins TRBV28 to TRBJ2-3; TRBD2 aligns across 7 bases. The length of the CDR3 is 16 residues. Germline CDR1 reads MDHEN; CDR2 reads SYDVKM. The ends lost 8 bases at V and 1 base at J; junction bases unmatched: 12. The CDR3 sequence is CASPLDGRAGTDTQYF. The CDR3 DNA follows: TGTGCCAGCCCTCTCGATGGGAGGGCCGGCACAGATACGCAGTATTTT.

The rearrangement joins TRBV6-6 to TRBJ2-7, with TRBD1 identical over 8 bases. Germline values: CDR1 MNHNY, CDR2 SVGAGI (reference sequence). This CDR3 is built from 15 residues. V gave up 6 bases and J gave up 2 bases; unmatched junction bases: 9. This CDR3 reads CASSPPGQDTYEQYF. The DNA of the CDR3 is TGTGCCAGCAGCCCTCCGGGACAGGACACCTACGAGCAGTACTTC.

The genes are TRBV6-1 and TRBJ2-2, with 7 positions matching TRBD1. This CDR3 is 16 amino acids long. The junction had 4 bases not matched to a gene; V was cut back by 2 bases and J by 1 base. The V gene's germline CDR1 is MNHNS and CDR2 SASEGT. The CDR3 DNA follows: TGTGCCAGCAGTGAACTACAGGGGCTGAACACCGGGGAGCTGTTTTTT. It yields the protein CASSELQGLNTGELFF.